This T cell receptor beta chain was retrieved from a study of blood T cell repertoires in COVID-19 (dated by TCRdb to 2020 to 2021). About the full investigation: Collaborator samples came from the United States, Italy and Spain and covered acute and convalescent phases of COVID-19. A de-identified subject ID, COVID-19 status, age in years and sex were almost always included in the sample metadata. HLA class I and class II types, where available, came from metadata supplied by the sample provider rather than from assay-based typing. The dataset comprised deeply sampled blood TCRbeta repertoires from subjects exposed to, actively infected with, or recovered from COVID-19. The material from the prospective study consisted of cDNA or gDNA derived from T cells, B-cell-depleted T cells, or PBMCs. The repertoires were released in a freely available public database intended as a resource for research on the immune response to SARS-CoV-2. Samples came from the ongoing ImmuneRACE study (first 160 participants) plus 1,254 subjects from 6 global collaborators.

Each collaborating institution followed its own protocols to collect whole blood in K2EDTA tubes. Collaborator samples were shipped for TCRbeta analysis as frozen whole blood, isolated PBMCs, or DNA extracted from either sample type. The CDR3 holds 15 amino acids from the cysteine to the phenylalanine. Kept here is only the CDR3 DNA, which spans 45 bases and is read in frame from base 1. Deletion took 6 bases off V and 1 base off J, with a span of 16 bases between the germline ends. The germline V gene encodes CDR1 SGHTS and CDR2 YDEGEE. A word on this clone: Its antigen remains unidentified. Per-base qualities were not stored, and no clone one base away is much larger.

TCRbeta CDR3 regions were amplified from genomic DNA by means of the immunoSEQ Assay, a bias-controlled multiplex PCR. For the original study's pipeline: Within the assay, amplification of reference gene primers was used to estimate how many nucleated cells each sample contained. To quantify the absolute abundance of each unique TCRbeta CDR3 rearrangement, sequence reads were collapsed and filtered. For each sample, productive Simpson clonality was calculated as the square root of Simpson's diversity index over productive rearrangements. What TCRdb holds here is the immuneACCESS table cut down to in-frame rearrangements. Part of the clones is not present; checked against another copy, under half of the missing clones reflect an unresolved V gene, and the others are unexplained. The DNA was the basis for D and trimming; V, J and clone size are from that table. The sample data list some 200,000 clones, and approximately 78% of these were observed just once. The ten largest clonotypes hold roughly a tenth of the sample.

The study at large found these results: The quantity of clinical and demographic metadata differed by source and by participant and was supplied without curation.

The receptor chain draws on TRBV5-8 and TRBJ1-1; the D gene cannot be named for sure. The receptor was isolated from a woman of 80 years or more with acute or convalescent COVID-19. Sequenced: peripheral blood. The bases are TGTGCCAGCACCGGCAGCGGAGGACCGAACACTGAAGCTTTCTTT. Its coded protein is CASTGSGGPNTEAFF.